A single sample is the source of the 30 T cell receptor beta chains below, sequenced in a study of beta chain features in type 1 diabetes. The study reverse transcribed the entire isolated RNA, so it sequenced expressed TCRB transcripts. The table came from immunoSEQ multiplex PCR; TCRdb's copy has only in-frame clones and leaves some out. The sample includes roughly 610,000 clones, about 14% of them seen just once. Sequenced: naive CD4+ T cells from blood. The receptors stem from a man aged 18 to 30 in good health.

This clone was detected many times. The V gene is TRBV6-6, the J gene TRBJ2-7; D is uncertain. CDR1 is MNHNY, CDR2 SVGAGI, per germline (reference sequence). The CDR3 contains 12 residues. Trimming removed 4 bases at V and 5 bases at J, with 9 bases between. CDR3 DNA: TGTGCCAGCAGTTTGTGGACGGACGAGCAGTACTTC. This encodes CASSLWTDEQYF.

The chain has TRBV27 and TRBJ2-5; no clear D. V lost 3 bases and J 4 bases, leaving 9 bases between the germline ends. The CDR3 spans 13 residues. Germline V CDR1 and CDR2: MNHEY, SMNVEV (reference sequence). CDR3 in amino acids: CASSFVGRETQYF. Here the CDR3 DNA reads TGTGCCAGCAGTTTCGTTGGGCGAGAGACCCAGTACTTC.

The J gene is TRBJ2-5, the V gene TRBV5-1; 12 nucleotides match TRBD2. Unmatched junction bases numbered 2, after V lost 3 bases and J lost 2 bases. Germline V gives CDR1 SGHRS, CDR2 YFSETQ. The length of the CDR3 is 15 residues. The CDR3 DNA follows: TGCGCCAGCAGCTGGACTAGCGGGGAACAAGAGACCCAGTACTTC. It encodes CASSWTSGEQETQYF. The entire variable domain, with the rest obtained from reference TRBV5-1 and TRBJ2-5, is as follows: KAGVTQTPRYLIKTRGQQVTLSCSPISGHRSVSWYQQTPGQGLQFLFEYFSETQRNKGNFPGRFSGRQFSNSRSEMNVSTLELGDSALYLCASSWTSGEQETQYFGPGTRLLVL.

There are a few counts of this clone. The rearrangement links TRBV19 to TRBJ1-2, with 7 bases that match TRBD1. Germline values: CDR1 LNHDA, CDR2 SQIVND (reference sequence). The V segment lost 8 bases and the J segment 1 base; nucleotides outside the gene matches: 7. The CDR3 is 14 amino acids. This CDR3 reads CASSTGAVNYGYTF. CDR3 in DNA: TGTGCCAGTTCAACAGGGGCGGTTAACTATGGCTACACCTTC.

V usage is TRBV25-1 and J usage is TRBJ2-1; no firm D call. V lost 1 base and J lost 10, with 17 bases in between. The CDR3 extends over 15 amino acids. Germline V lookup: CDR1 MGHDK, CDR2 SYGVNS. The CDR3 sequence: CASSELHSLPREQFF. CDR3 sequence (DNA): TGTGCCAGCAGTGAATTGCACTCACTACCAAGGGAGCAGTTCTTC.

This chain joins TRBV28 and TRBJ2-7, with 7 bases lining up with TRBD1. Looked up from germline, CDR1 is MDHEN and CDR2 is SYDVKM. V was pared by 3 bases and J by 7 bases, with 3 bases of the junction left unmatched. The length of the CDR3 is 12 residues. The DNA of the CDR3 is TGTGCCAGCAGTTTGACAGGGTCGGAGCAGTACTTC. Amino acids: CASSLTGSEQYF.

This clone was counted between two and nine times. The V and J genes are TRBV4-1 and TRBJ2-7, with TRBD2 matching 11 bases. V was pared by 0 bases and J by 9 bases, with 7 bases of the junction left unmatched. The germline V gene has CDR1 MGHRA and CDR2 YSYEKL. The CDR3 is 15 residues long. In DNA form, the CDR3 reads TGCGCCAGCAGCCAAGAGATGGGACTAGCGGCTCCGCAGTACTTC. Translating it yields CASSQEMGLAAPQYF.

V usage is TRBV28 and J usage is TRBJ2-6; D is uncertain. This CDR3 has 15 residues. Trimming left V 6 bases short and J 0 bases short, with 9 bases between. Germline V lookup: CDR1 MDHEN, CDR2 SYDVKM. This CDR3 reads CASRERPSGANVLTF. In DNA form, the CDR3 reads TGTGCCAGCAGAGAGAGGCCCTCTGGGGCCAACGTCCTGACTTTC.

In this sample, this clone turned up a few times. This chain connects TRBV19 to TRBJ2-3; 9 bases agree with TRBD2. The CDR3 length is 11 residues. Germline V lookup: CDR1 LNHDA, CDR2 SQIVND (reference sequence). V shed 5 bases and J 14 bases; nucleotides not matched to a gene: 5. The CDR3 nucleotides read TGTGCCAGTAGTTGGCGGGGGGGCCTGTATTTT. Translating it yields CASSWRGGLYF.

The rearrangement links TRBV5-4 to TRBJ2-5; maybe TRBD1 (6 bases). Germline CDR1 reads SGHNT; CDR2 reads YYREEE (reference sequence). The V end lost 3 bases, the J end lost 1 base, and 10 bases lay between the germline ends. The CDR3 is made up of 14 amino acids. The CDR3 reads CASSSQGSQETQYF. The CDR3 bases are TGTGCCAGCAGCTCGCAGGGGAGCCAAGAGACCCAGTACTTC.

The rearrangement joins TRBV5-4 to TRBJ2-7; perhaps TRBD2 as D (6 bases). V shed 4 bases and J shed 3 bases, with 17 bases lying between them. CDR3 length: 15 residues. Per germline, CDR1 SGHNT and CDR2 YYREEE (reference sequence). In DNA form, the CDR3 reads TGTGCCAGCAGCCCCGGGGGTGGCTCCCTCTACGAGCAGTACTTC. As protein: CASSPGGGSLYEQYF.

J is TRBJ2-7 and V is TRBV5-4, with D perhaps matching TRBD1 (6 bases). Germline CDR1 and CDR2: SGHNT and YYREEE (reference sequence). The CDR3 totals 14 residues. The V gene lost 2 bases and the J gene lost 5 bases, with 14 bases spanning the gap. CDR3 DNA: TGTGCCAGCAGCTTCAACAGGGCCGGGCACGAGCAGTACTTC. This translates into CASSFNRAGHEQYF.

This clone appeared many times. The CDR3 spells CASSIRGTNVLTF. The DNA for the CDR3 is TGTGCCAGCAGCATCAGGGGTACCAACGTCCTGACTTTC. The gene calls are TRBV7-9 and TRBJ2-6, with D possibly TRBD1 on 6 matching bases. V was cut by 5 bases and J by 8 bases, with 10 bases left in between. The CDR3 is 13 amino acids. Germline V gene sequence: CDR1 SEHNR, CDR2 FQNEAQ (reference sequence).

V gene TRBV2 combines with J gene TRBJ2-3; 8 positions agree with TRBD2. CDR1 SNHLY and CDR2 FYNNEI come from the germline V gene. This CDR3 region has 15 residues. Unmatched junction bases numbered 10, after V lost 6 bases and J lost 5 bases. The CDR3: CASRLAAILIDTQYF. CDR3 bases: TGTGCCAGCAGACTAGCGGCTATACTAATAGATACGCAGTATTTT.

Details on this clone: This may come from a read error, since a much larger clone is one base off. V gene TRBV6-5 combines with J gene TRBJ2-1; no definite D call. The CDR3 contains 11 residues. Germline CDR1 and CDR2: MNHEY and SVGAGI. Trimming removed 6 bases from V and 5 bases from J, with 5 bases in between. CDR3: CASSLNNEQFF. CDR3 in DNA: TGTGCCAGCAGCCTAAACAATGAGCAGTTCTTC.

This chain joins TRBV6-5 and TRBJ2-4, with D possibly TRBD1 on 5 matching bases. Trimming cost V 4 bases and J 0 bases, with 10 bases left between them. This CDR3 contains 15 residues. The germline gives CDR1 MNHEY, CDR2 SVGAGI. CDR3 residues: CASSSGSLAKNIQYF. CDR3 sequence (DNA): TGTGCCAGCAGTTCAGGGTCCCTAGCCAAAAACATTCAGTACTTC.

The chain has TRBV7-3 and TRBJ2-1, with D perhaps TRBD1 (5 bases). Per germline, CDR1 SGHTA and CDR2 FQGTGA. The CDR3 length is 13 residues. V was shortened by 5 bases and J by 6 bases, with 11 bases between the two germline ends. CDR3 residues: CASSLGQTNEQFF. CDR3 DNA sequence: TGTGCCAGCAGCCTAGGACAAACCAATGAGCAGTTCTTC.

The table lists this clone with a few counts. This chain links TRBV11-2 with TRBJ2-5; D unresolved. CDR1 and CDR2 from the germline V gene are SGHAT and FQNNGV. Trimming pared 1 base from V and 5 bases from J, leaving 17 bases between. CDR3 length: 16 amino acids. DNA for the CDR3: TGTGCCAGCAGCTTAGTTGGGAAGGGTTTGAGTGAGACCCAGTACTTC. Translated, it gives CASSLVGKGLSETQYF.

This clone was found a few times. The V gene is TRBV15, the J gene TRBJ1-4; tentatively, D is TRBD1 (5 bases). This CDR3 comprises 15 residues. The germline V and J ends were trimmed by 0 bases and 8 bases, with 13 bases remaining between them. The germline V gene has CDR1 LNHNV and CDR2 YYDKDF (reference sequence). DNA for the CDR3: TGTGCCACCAGCAGAGATCGGGGGACCGGCGAAAAACTGTTTTTT. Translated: CATSRDRGTGEKLFF.

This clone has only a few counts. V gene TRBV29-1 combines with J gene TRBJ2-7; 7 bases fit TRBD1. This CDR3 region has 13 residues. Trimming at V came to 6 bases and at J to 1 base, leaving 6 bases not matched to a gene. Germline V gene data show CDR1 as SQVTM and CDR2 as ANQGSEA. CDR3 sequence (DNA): TGCAGCGTCAACAGGGGTGGATCCTACGAGCAGTACTTC. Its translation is CSVNRGGSYEQYF.

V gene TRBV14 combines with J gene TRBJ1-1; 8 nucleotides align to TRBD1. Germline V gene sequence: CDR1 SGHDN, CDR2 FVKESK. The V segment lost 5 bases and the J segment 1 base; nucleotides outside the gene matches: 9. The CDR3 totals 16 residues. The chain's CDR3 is CASSTRQGPWNTEAFF. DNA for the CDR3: TGTGCCAGCAGCACACGACAGGGGCCCTGGAACACTGAAGCTTTCTTT.

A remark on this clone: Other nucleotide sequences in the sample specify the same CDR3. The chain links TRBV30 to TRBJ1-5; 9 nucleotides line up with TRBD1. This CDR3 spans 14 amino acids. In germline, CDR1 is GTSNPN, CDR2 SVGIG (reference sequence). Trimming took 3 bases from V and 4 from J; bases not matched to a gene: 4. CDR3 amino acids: CAWSPGQGNQPQHF. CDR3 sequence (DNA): TGTGCCTGGAGCCCTGGACAGGGGAATCAGCCCCAGCATTTT. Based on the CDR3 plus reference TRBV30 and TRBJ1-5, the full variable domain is SQTIHQWPATLVQPVGSPLSLECTVEGTSNPNLYWYRQAAGRGLQLLFYSVGIGQISSEVPQNLSASRPQDRQFILSSKKLLLSDSGFYLCAWSPGQGNQPQHFGDGTRLSIL.

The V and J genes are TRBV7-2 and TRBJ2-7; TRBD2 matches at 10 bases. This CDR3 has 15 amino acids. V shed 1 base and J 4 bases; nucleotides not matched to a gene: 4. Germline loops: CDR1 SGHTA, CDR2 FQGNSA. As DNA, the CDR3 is TGTGCCAGCAGCTTAGAGGCTAGCGGGGGATACGAGCAGTACTTC. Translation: CASSLEASGGYEQYF.

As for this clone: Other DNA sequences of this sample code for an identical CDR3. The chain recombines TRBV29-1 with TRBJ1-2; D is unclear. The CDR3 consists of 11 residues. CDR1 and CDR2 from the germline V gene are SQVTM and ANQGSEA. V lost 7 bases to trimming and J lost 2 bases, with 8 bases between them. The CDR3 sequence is CSGTENYGYTF. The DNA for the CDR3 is TGCAGCGGGACGGAGAACTATGGCTACACCTTC.

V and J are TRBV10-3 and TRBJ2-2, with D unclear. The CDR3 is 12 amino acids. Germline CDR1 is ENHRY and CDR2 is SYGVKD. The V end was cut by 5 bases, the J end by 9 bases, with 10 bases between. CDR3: CAISPDPWELFF. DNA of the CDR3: TGTGCCATCAGTCCGGATCCGTGGGAGCTGTTTTTT.

CDR3 residues: CASSFPPEETQYF. CDR3 nucleotide sequence: TGCGCCAGCAGCTTCCCCCCAGAAGAGACCCAGTACTTC. This chain joins TRBV5-1 and TRBJ2-5; D gene unclear. This CDR3 spans 13 amino acids. Germline V CDR1 and CDR2: SGHRS, YFSETQ. V was cut by 2 bases and J by 3 bases, with 8 bases left in between.

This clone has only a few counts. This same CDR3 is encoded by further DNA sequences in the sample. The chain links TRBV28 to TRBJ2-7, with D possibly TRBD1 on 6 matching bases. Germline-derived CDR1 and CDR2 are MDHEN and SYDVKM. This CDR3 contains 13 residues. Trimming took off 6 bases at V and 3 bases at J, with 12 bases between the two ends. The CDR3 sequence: CASRSTGLYEQYF. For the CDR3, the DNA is TGTGCCAGCAGGTCGACAGGTCTCTACGAGCAGTACTTC.

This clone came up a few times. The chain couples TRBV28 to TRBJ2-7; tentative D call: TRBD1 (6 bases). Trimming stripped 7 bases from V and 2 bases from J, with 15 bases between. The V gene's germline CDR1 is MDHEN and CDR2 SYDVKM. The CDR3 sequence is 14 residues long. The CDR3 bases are TGTGCCAGCACCTTTCCGGGACATCCCTACGAGCAGTACTTC. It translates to CASTFPGHPYEQYF.

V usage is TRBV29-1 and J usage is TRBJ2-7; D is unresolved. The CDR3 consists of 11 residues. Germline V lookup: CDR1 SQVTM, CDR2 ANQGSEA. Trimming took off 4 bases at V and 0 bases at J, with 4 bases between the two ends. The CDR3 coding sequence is TGCAGCGTTGGCAGCTCCTACGAGCAGTACTTC. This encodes CSVGSSYEQYF.

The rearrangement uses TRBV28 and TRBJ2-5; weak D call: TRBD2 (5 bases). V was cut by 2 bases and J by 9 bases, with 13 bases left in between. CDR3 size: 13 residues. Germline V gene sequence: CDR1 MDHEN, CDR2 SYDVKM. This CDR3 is CASSLGRLEAQYF. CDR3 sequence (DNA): TGTGCCAGCAGTTTAGGGCGGTTGGAGGCCCAGTACTTC.